This is a list of T cell receptor beta chains from one sample in a study of response to subunit inactivated influenza vaccine. TCRdb reanalysed the RT-PCR reads using MiXCR and keeps one entry per CDR3 protein. Here the sample spans 550,000 to 800,000 distinct CDR3 sequences, more than 15% being singletons. Here the sequenced sample was PBMCs from blood, taken roughly 12 days after vaccination. These receptors were collected from a man aged 45-60 years who received an inactivated influenza vaccine. CDR3s include the opening cysteine and the closing phenylalanine or tryptophan. D genes are given only for firm matches. A row's size may be missing; if present it is once, few, many or a size class.

V	D	J	size	length	CDR3	DNA
TRBV4-3	TRBD2	TRBJ2-7	many	17	CASSQEWLAVSSYEQYF	TGCGCCAGCAGCCAAGAGTGGCTAGCGGTAAGCTCCTACGAGCAGTACTTC
TRBV11-2	.	TRBJ2-3	few	12	CASSLNEDTQYF	TGTGCCAGCAGCTTAAACGAAGATACGCAGTATTTT
TRBV12-3/TRBV12-4	TRBD1	TRBJ2-4	few	16	CASSVTGIPAKNIQYF	TGTGCCAGCAGTGTGACAGGGATTCCGGCCAAAAACATTCAGTACTTC
TRBV20-1	TRBD2	TRBJ2-2	few	16	CSASSGRGRGTGELFF	TGCAGTGCTAGTAGCGGGCGCGGGAGAGGCACCGGGGAGCTGTTTTTT
TRBV12-3/TRBV12-4	.	TRBJ2-5	many	14	CASSSTGHQETQYF	TGTGCCAGCAGTTCGACAGGTCACCAAGAGACCCAGTACTTC
TRBV20-1	.	TRBJ2-7	few	13	CSARGTTTYEQYF	TGCAGTGCTCGCGGGACAACTACCTACGAGCAGTACTTC
TRBV7-3	.	TRBJ2-3	few	13	CASSPARADTQYF	TGTGCCAGCAGCCCGGCTAGAGCAGATACGCAGTATTTT
TRBV27	.	TRBJ2-1	.	14	CASSLMSRANEQFF	TGTGCCAGCAGTCTTATGAGCAGGGCTAATGAGCAGTTCTTC
TRBV5-1	TRBD2	TRBJ2-7	many	15	CASSLTPAGPYEQYF	TGCGCCAGCAGCTTAACCCCAGCGGGGCCCTACGAGCAGTACTTC
TRBV20-1	TRBD2	TRBJ2-7	few	14	CSAEAGGQNYEQYF	TGCAGTGCGGAAGCGGGGGGCCAGAACTACGAGCAGTACTTC
TRBV19	TRBD1	TRBJ2-3	.	14	CASKRTGALPTQYF	TGTGCCTCAAAGCGGACAGGGGCCCTACCTACGCAGTATTTT
TRBV30	TRBD2	TRBJ2-7	few	14	CAWSAGTSLAEQYF	TGTGCCTGGAGTGCCGGGACTAGCTTAGCCGAGCAGTACTTC
TRBV12-3/TRBV12-4	.	TRBJ2-7	.	13	CATQENSYNEQYF	TGTGCCACACAGGAGAACTCCTACAATGAGCAGTACTTC
TRBV19	.	TRBJ2-2	.	15	CASSISTRGTGELFF	TGTGCCAGTAGTATATCAACACGGGGGACCGGGGAGCTGTTTTTT
TRBV10-3	TRBD1	TRBJ2-7	few	15	CAIRTSAGGKDEQYF	TGTGCCATACGTACCTCGGCAGGGGGCAAAGACGAGCAGTACTTC
TRBV2	.	TRBJ1-6	few	15	CASGRDWLYNSPLHF	TGTGCCAGCGGGAGAGACTGGCTCTATAATTCACCCCTCCACTTT
TRBV6-5	.	TRBJ1-1	few	15	CASSYSARGLAEAFF	TGTGCCAGCAGTTACTCGGCCCGGGGACTGGCTGAAGCTTTCTTT
TRBV30	TRBD1	TRBJ1-1	many	17	CASQRWTQGGLNTEAFF	TGTGCCTCCCAAAGGTGGACACAGGGGGGTCTGAACACTGAAGCTTTCTTT
TRBV20-1	.	TRBJ2-1	.	16	CSASVKAPGSYNEQFF	TGCAGTGCTAGTGTAAAAGCGCCCGGCTCCTACAATGAGCAGTTCTTC
TRBV7-9	.	TRBJ2-1	many	12	CASSLGFNEQFF	TGTGCCAGCAGCTTAGGTTTCAATGAGCAGTTCTTC
TRBV2	.	TRBJ1-2	once	13	CASTSDTAVDYTF	TGTGCCAGCACCTCGGACACCGCTGTTGACTACACCTTC
TRBV2	TRBD1	TRBJ2-1	.	15	CASRPTLSPGGEQFF	TGTGCCAGCAGACCCACACTATCACCAGGGGGTGAGCAGTTCTTC
TRBV4-3	.	TRBJ2-1	few	16	CASSQVRAVGNNEQFF	TGCGCCAGCAGCCAAGTCAGAGCGGTAGGAAACAATGAGCAGTTCTTC
TRBV20-1	TRBD2	TRBJ2-3	.	16	CSARKGLAGGIVTQYF	TGCAGTGCTAGAAAAGGACTAGCGGGGGGCATTGTGACGCAGTATTTT
TRBV10-3	TRBD2	TRBJ2-7	.	13	CAIRSGGLGEQYF	TGTGCCATCAGGAGCGGGGGGCTAGGCGAGCAGTACTTC
TRBV2	.	TRBJ2-5	many	10	CASSLETQYF	TGTGCCAGCAGTTTGGAGACCCAGTACTTC
TRBV10-3	.	TRBJ2-1	few	15	CAISVLQRSGNEQFF	TGTGCCATCAGTGTCCTTCAGAGGTCAGGGAATGAGCAGTTCTTC
TRBV3-1	.	TRBJ1-3	.	17	CASSPASGLGSGNTIYF	TGTGCCAGCAGCCCAGCGTCGGGGTTGGGATCTGGAAACACCATATATTTT
TRBV18	.	TRBJ2-1	few	14	CASSPPAAYNEQFF	TGTGCCAGCTCACCACCGGCAGCCTACAATGAGCAGTTCTTC
TRBV30	TRBD1	TRBJ2-6	once	17	CAWNPGDRVSGANVLTF	TGTGCCTGGAACCCTGGGGACAGGGTCTCTGGGGCCAACGTCCTGACTTTC
TRBV28	.	TRBJ1-6	few	13	CASTPDWDSPLHF	TGTGCCAGCACCCCGGACTGGGACTCACCCCTCCACTTT
TRBV12-3/TRBV12-4	.	TRBJ1-4	few	11	CASTTGEKLFF	TGTGCCAGTACCACGGGTGAAAAACTGTTTTTT
TRBV7-9	.	TRBJ2-7	few	14	CASSSSVRAGEQYF	TGTGCCAGCAGTTCTAGCGTTAGGGCGGGAGAGCAGTACTTC
TRBV6-5	TRBD1	TRBJ2-7	.	16	CASSYGTGAKSYEQYF	TGTGCCAGCAGTTACGGGACAGGGGCAAAGTCCTACGAGCAGTACTTC
TRBV6-4	.	TRBJ2-7	.	13	CASSEGQHYEQYF	TGTGCCAGCAGTGAGGGCCAGCACTACGAGCAGTACTTC
TRBV24-1	.	TRBJ2-3	.	11	CATRTADTQYF	TGTGCCACCAGGACAGCTGATACGCAGTATTTT
TRBV5-6	.	TRBJ2-3	.	15	CASSLDESSTDTQYF	TGTGCCAGCAGCCTAGATGAGTCTAGCACAGATACGCAGTATTTT
TRBV11-2	TRBD2	TRBJ2-1	few	16	CASSSPERDLYNEQFF	TGTGCCAGCAGCTCGCCCGAGCGGGATTTATACAATGAGCAGTTCTTC